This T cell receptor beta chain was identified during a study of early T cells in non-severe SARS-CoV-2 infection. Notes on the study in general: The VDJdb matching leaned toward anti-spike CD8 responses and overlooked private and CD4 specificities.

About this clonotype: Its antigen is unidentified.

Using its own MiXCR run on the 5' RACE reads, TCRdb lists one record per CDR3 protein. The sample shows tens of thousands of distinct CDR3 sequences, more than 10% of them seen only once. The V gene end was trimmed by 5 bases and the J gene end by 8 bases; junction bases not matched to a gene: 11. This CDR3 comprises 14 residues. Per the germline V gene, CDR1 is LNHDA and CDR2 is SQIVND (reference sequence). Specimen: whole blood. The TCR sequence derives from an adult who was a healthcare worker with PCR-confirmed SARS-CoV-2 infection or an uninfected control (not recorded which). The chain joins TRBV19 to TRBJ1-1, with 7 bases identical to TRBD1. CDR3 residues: CASSRPPTGNEAFF. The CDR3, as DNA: TGTGCCAGTAGTCGTCCTCCGACAGGGAACGAAGCTTTCTTT.